Listed below are T cell receptor beta chains from one sample, sequenced in a study of blood T cell repertoires in COVID-19. The repertoire was sequenced with immunoSEQ multiplex PCR; TCRdb's copy has only in-frame clones and lacks some. The sample records approximately 280,000 clones, around 88% being singletons. What was sequenced was PBMCs or T cells enriched from blood (not recorded which). These receptors were obtained from a woman aged 40 to 50 who had recovered from COVID-19. CDR3s include the opening cysteine and the closing phenylalanine or tryptophan. A D gene is named only where the DNA matches it firmly. A row's size may be missing; if present it is once, few, many or a size class.

>TRBV18|TRBD2|few|TRBJ2-3
TGTGCCAGCTCCTCGAATAGCGGGGATACGCAGTATTTT
CASSSNSGDTQYF
>TRBV7-2|TRBD1|-|TRBJ1-4
TGTGCCAGCAGCTTAGCGCAGGGGGCTTATGAAAAACTGTTTTTT
CASSLAQGAYEKLFF
>TRBV10-1|TRBD2|once|TRBJ2-1
TGCGCCAGCAGTGCGTTCGGGACTAGGGGCGATGAGCAGTTCTTC
CASSAFGTRGDEQFF
>TRBV28|-|once|TRBJ1-5
TGTGCCAGCAGGCCAAGGCAGGGGCATTCTGGGCCCCAGCATTTT
CASRPRQGHSGPQHF
>TRBV27|-|-|TRBJ1-1
TGTGCCAGCAGTCCAGTCCCCATGAACACTGAAGCTTTCTTT
CASSPVPMNTEAFF
>TRBV5-1|-|-|TRBJ2-6
TGCGCCAGCAAGGACAGCCCCTCTGGGGCCAACGTCCTGACTTTC
CASKDSPSGANVLTF
>TRBV27|TRBD2|-|TRBJ2-7
TGTGCCAGCAGTTTAAACCCTAGCGGGAGCCACGAGCAGTACTTC
CASSLNPSGSHEQYF
>TRBV28|TRBD2|-|TRBJ2-5
TGTGCCAGCAGTAGGCTAGCGGGTGGAGAGACCCAGTACTTC
CASSRLAGGETQYF
>TRBV11-2|TRBD1|-|TRBJ2-7
TGTGCCAGCAGCCCAGGGACAGGGCGGGACGAGCAGTACTTC
CASSPGTGRDEQYF
>TRBV2|TRBD1|-|TRBJ1-2
TGTGCCAGCACCACGGGACAGGGACCCTATGGCTACACCTTC
CASTTGQGPYGYTF
>TRBV7-2|-|once|TRBJ2-1
TGTGCCAGCAGCTTAGGAGCCGCCTGGAATGAGCAGTTCTTC
CASSLGAAWNEQFF
>TRBV19|-|-|TRBJ2-1
TGTGCCAGTAGTGCTTTGCAGTCCTACAATGAGCAGTTCTTC
CASSALQSYNEQFF
>TRBV30|TRBD2|-|TRBJ2-7
TGTGCCTGGAGTGTACGTGGACTAGTAAAAAGCGAGCAGTACTTC
CAWSVRGLVKSEQYF
>TRBV7-9|TRBD2|once|TRBJ2-7
TGTGCCAGCAGCTTAGTTAGCGGGAGGTCCCACGAGCAGTACTTC
CASSLVSGRSHEQYF
>TRBV9|-|few|TRBJ2-5
TGTGCCAGCAGCTTCATTCCCGGGGAGACCCAGTACTTC
CASSFIPGETQYF
>TRBV6-5|TRBD2|-|TRBJ2-7
TGTGCCAGCAGTTTCCAACTAGCGGGAGGAAGGAACGAGCAGTACTTC
CASSFQLAGGRNEQYF
>TRBV5-1|-|-|TRBJ1-5
TGCGCCAGCAGCTTGGGAGACCGGGATCAGCCCCAGCATTTT
CASSLGDRDQPQHF
>TRBV28|-|-|TRBJ2-7
TGTGCCAGCAGTTTGACGAGCCTAGCGAACCACGAGCAGTACTTC
CASSLTSLANHEQYF
>TRBV7-3|TRBD2|once|TRBJ2-1
TGTGCCAGCAGCACACAAGCGGGAGGACGGAATGAGCAGTTCTTC
CASSTQAGGRNEQFF
>TRBV7-2|-|-|TRBJ1-5
TGTGCCAGCAGCTCGCAGGCTGCACATTATAGCAATCAGCCCCAGCATTTT
CASSSQAAHYSNQPQHF
>TRBV10-2|TRBD2|-|TRBJ2-3
TGCGCCAGCAGTTGGACTAGCGAAACAGATACGCAGTATTTT
CASSWTSETDTQYF
>TRBV19|-|-|TRBJ2-1
TGTGCCAGTAGGAATAGGGGGAGCCTCAATGAGCAGTTCTTC
CASRNRGSLNEQFF
>TRBV12-3/TRBV12-4|-|once|TRBJ2-2
TGTGCCAGCAATCTAAACACCGGGGAGCTGTTTTTT
CASNLNTGELFF
>TRBV6-5|TRBD1|-|TRBJ1-1
TGTGCCAGCAGTTACTCGGACAGGGGGAGGACTGAAGCTTTCTTT
CASSYSDRGRTEAFF
>TRBV28|-|-|TRBJ2-7
TGTGCCAGCAGTTACCCAAAATTGACGGGGGAGCAGTACTTC
CASSYPKLTGEQYF
>TRBV6-5|TRBD1|-|TRBJ1-2
TGTGCCAGCAGTCCGACAGGGAAAAACTATGGCTACACCTTC
CASSPTGKNYGYTF
>TRBV12-5|TRBD2|-|TRBJ2-3
TGTGCTAGTGGTTCCTCGGGACTAGCGGGATATCCCGATACGCAGTATTTT
CASGSSGLAGYPDTQYF
>TRBV5-1|-|-|TRBJ2-7
TGCGCCAGCAGCTTGGATGGGCTAGCTGGCGAGCAGTACTTC
CASSLDGLAGEQYF
>TRBV9|TRBD2|-|TRBJ2-1
TGTGCCAGCAGCGAGACGGGACTAGCGGGAGACGATGAGCAGTTCTTC
CASSETGLAGDDEQFF
>TRBV27|TRBD1|-|TRBJ1-2
TGTGCCAGCAAAGGCAGGGGACAGAACTATGGCTACACCTTC
CASKGRGQNYGYTF
>TRBV28|-|few|TRBJ1-1
TGTGCCAGCAGTCCGACAAGGGACATAGCTAGTGAAGCTTTCTTT
CASSPTRDIASEAFF
>TRBV19|TRBD2|once|TRBJ2-1
TGTGCCAGTAGTATAGGGCTAGCGGTCGATGAGCAGTTCTTC
CASSIGLAVDEQFF
>TRBV7-2|-|-|TRBJ2-5
TGTGCCAGCGCAGGGCTGGGAGAGACCCAGTACTTC
CASAGLGETQYF